The T cell receptor (beta chain) under discussion was sequenced for a study of cytomegalovirus exposure and HLA in healthy donors (dated by TCRdb to about 2017). As for the study more broadly: An earlier analysis of about 530 of the donors reported 276 Gb of sequence data and 95 million to 130 million unique TCR beta sequences obtained from around 180 million T cells. The T cell repertoires of under 750 subjects were profiled by immunosequencing and related to cytomegalovirus serostatus. Donor age, sex, ethnicity and CMV serostatus were collected together with the repertoire data. An early release that covered several hundred HLA-typed donors contained around 330 gigabases of sequencing data and 70 million to 100 million unique TCR sequences. In the later analysis, no new phenotypic data were used to find candidate immune exposures; instead, reliance was placed on TCR beta sequences and their occurrence across donors. A later analysis re-examined previously published TCR beta repertoires from roughly 650 donors and added high-resolution HLA genotyping to investigate patterns of TCR occurrence. Along with the approximately 600-subject first cohort, a separate validation cohort of over a hundred different subjects was used. The genetic ancestry cluster associated with self-reported Caucasian donors included roughly 84% of the 398 genotyped donors. To decide whether each TCR beta V gene segment behaved as functional or pseudogenic, an earlier analysis of some 600 of the donors relied on high-throughput TCR beta sequencing. The study combined high-throughput TCR immunosequencing, statistical association of individual TCRs with disease status, and machine learning to predict cytomegalovirus infection status. A later genetic analysis used genome-wide SNP genotypes for about 60% of the roughly 700 donors, treating that subset as a discovery cohort. Every repertoire in the discovery cohort had been generated on one and the same sequencing platform. The study aimed to test whether cataloging public T cell receptors could reveal signatures of past pathogen exposure. Class I and class II HLA loci were covered by the typing at four-digit resolution. Across some 400 genotyped donors of the cohort, an average of approximately 200,000 unique TCR beta nucleotide sequences per donor were sequenced, and roughly 17% of those sequences were non-productive. The number of donors typed differed by locus, with about 629-630 for A, B, C, DRB1 and DQB1, roughly 550 for DQA1, some 570 for DPA1, and around 450 for DPB1. Several DR-DQ haplotypes were treated as single units for association and clustering because of strong linkage in the cohort.

The CDR3 runs 13 amino acids, cysteine and phenylalanine included. Of the read, only the CDR3 DNA is kept; its 39 bases are in frame from base 1. The germline V gene (reference sequence) gives CDR1 as SEHNR and CDR2 as FQNEAQ. The cohort consisted of hundreds of healthy bone marrow donors. All cohort members were sampled while nominally healthy, although unrecorded immune exposures were likely present. The donor was CMV seronegative and belonged to the group of 350 to 400 seronegative cohort members. A peripheral blood sample was collected from each donor, and TCR beta sequencing was performed on peripheral blood mononuclear cells. Genomic DNA extraction from the blood cell samples was performed with the Qiagen DNeasy Blood Extraction Kit. The method was the immunoSEQ multiplex PCR assay. For the multiplex PCR, a mixture combining 60 forward primers for TCR Vbeta segments and 13 reverse primers for TCR Jbeta segments was used. Amplification of the CDR3 region of rearranged TCR beta genes was performed with a multiplex PCR assay on genomic DNA. The Illumina HiSeq System was used to sequence the amplified TCR beta libraries as 87-base-pair reads. Regarding the original processing steps: Across the roughly 600 repertoires, a later analysis counted approximately 75 million unique TCR beta chains, approximately 10 million of which were shared by at least two donors. Raw reads were error-corrected and collapsed into unique sequences by a nearest-neighbor algorithm in which closely related sequences were merged to remove PCR and sequencing errors. V, D and J gene segments were assigned by aligning CDR3 sequences to IMGT reference sequences. For a sequence to be retained, a match of at least six nucleotides was required to both a V gene segment and a J gene segment. Rearrangements were classified as productive when the CDR3 lacked stop codons and remained in frame with V and J, and all other rearrangements were classified as non-productive. CDR3 was defined by IMGT convention, running from the second conserved V-encoded cysteine to the conserved J-encoded phenylalanine. Sequences without an unambiguous match to a single V gene segment were excluded from the earlier analysis of about 600 of the donors. In an earlier analysis of almost 600 of the donors, a V segment was called functional when productive rearrangements were above 56.7%, and segregating when the standard deviation between donors exceeded 5%. A statistical classification framework was built for diagnosing cytomegalovirus status from the catalog of TCR beta chain sequences. In a later analysis, V and J genes were assigned by comparing TCR nucleotide sequences against IMGT/GENE-DB human TR gene sequences. Using the TCRdist pipeline, a later analysis assigned CDR3 sequences along with most-parsimonious VDJ recombination scenarios. In a later analysis, every TCR beta chain was defined by the combination of its CDR3 amino acid sequence and its V-gene family, and reads without a unique V-gene family were dropped. To address suspected cross-contamination and a sequencing artifact, a later analysis removed several hundred highly shared, low-generation-probability nucleotide sequences. In a later analysis, a clonal expansion index was calculated for each public chain from normalized within-repertoire ranks of inferred template counts. In a later analysis, generation probabilities were computed with a VDJ recombination model fitted to out-of-frame rearrangements, and the resulting probabilities were checked against IGoR. A later analysis scored TCR-TCR, TCR-HLA and TCR-CMV co-occurrence with hypergeometric tests, applying a repertoire-size bias correction to TCR pairs. A later analysis estimated false discovery rates by permuting HLA or CMV assignments 20 times. In a later analysis, co-occurring TCRs were grouped with DBSCAN, and TCRdist sequence similarity was added when clustering was performed within HLA-allele-positive subsets. Co-occurrence clustering excluded repertoires with fewer than 30,000 or more than 120,000 public chains, plus five with anomalous nucleotide sharing. The table was pulled from immuneACCESS by TCRdb, which kept in-frame rearrangements only. Such tables lose some clones; where checked, under half of the loss comes from unresolved V genes, and the rest has no known cause. That table is the source of V, J and clone size, and D and trimming were worked out from the DNA. The sample records about 150,000 clones, 85% of which are singletons. The ten biggest clones cover 1% of the sample.

On the study overall, not on this receptor specifically: Because HLA typing was unavailable for some donors at each locus, only the typed subset was used in association tests. The earlier analysis of 587 of the donors excluded roughly 17 rarely observed V segments, including chromosome 9 orphons, because counts were too low. The only immune exposure information available for the cohort was CMV serostatus. In an earlier analysis of about 540 of the donors, most TCR beta V segments were observed in productive rearrangements about 87% or about 30% of the time, broadly matching IMGT annotations. A cluster of highly shared sequence variants was judged likely to represent a technical artifact of the sequencing pipeline. In this cohort, only TCR beta chains were sequenced, and detectable features were limited by the absence of alpha or paired-chain data. While some public TCRs were present in many individuals, most TCR sequences turned up only very rarely across donors. In a later analysis, several top co-occurrence clusters were reported to appear linked to parvovirus B19, influenza, CMV and Epstein-Barr virus. An association between a missense DCLRE1C variant and V-gene and J-gene trimming of TCR beta chains was found in a later genetic analysis and replicated in an independent cohort. The study listed approximately 150 TCR beta chains as associated with cytomegalovirus. Sequencing depth was assumed to be roughly uniform across donors in the presence/absence analyses, though that assumption may not hold. Linkage disequilibrium might explain the correlated functional status among segregating V segments, but an unknown experimental factor could not be excluded. Three of the identified cytomegalovirus-associated TCR beta chains were confirmed in vitro to be specific for cytomegalovirus antigens. It was suggested by the authors that the approach could potentially be generalized to other disease states and immunological phenotypes. A further reported finding was that TCR beta sequences accurately predicted the HLA-A and HLA-B alleles for most subjects in the first cohort. In both the original and validation cohorts, the classifier was reported to diagnose cytomegalovirus status with high specificity and sensitivity. A later genetic analysis reported fewer N-insertions in productive TCRs among donors in an Asian-associated ancestry cluster than the 666-donor mean. Compared with equally common non-associated chains, HLA-associated TCR beta chains in a later analysis were more clonally expanded and had lower generation probabilities. Some IMGT-functional V segments, including TRBV6-2 and TRBV6-3, could not be told apart with the 87-base-pair reads, so those segments were excluded. Specific HLA alleles were associated with 15,000 to 20,000 TCR beta sequences at a false discovery rate of 0.05 in a later analysis. Most CMV-associated TCR beta chains appeared to be HLA-restricted in a later analysis, and the HLA associations seemed to be driven largely by CMV exposure. In a later analysis, the rate of TCR association differed among HLA loci, with DRB1 alleles having the most associated TCRs and HLA-C alleles having the fewest. Assigning TCR associations to individual alleles was difficult when HLA alleles, especially DR and DQ, strongly co-occurred.

A note on this clone: This receptor's antigen is unknown. The junction shows a germline mismatch at one end, possibly a read error.

Rearrangement joined TRBV7-9 to TRBJ1-1, and TRBD1 may be the D gene, going by 6 matching bases. This TCR was recovered from a boy between 2 and 10 years old in good health and CMV-seronegative. Sequenced input: PBMCs. The CDR3: CSSSLAGRGEAFF. The base sequence is TGTTCCAGCAGCTTAGCGGGCAGGGGTGAAGCTTTCTTT.